The entry that follows covers one TCR beta chain sequence. What it recognizes is unknown. Then a second PCR, running about 6 to 12 cycles, was carried out with a sample-barcoded 5' primer and a J-beta primer mix. Each cDNA molecule was tagged by a template-switch adaptor that had 12 random nucleotides. One entry per CDR3 protein, called by TCRdb with MiXCR from the 5' RACE reads. Altogether 1.5 million to 2 million distinct CDR3 sequences are present, roughly two fifths being singletons, with the ten largest covering approximately 22%. These data originate in a study of blood T cells in healthy people across ages. The study's findings and limits: It was not possible, with unsorted PBMCs, to conclusively compare naive and antigen-experienced cells. Long-lived donors carried more naive CD4+ cells and greater diversity than aged donors.

Germline V gives CDR1 SEHNR, CDR2 FQNEAQ (reference sequence). Trimming pared 5 bases from V and 2 bases from J, leaving 23 bases between. This CDR3 has 18 residues. This sequence was found in a human donor in good health. Sequenced input: blood. This chain links TRBV7-9 with TRBJ2-3; D remains unclear. The chain's CDR3 is CASSPSPSTGPDTDTQYF. In nucleotides, the CDR3 is TGTGCCAGCAGCCCCAGCCCATCGACTGGACCGGACACAGATACGCAGTATTTT.